The 29 T cell receptor beta chains below were found in one sample sequenced in a study of graft-versus-host responses after intestinal transplantation. Here immunoSEQ multiplex PCR was the method, and the copy in TCRdb shows in-frame clones only, minus some. The sample contains tens of thousands of clones, about 93% of which appear only once. This material consisted of PBMCs, taken 16 days after intestinal transplant. The receptors were gathered from a human patient who received an intestinal transplant, so some T cells may come from the graft donor.

This chain uses TRBV25-1 with TRBJ2-1; D possibly matches TRBD1 or TRBD2 (5 bases each). V dropped 11 bases and J dropped 8 bases, with 10 bases sitting between them. The CDR3 covers 10 residues. The germline gives CDR1 MGHDK, CDR2 SYGVNS. The CDR3 bases are TGTGCCGTCGTGGGGGATGAGCAGTTCTTC. Encoded protein: CAVVGDEQFF.

The V gene is TRBV28, the J gene TRBJ2-7, with D hard to call. The ends were cut back, 3 bases at V and 2 bases at J, with 8 bases in the middle. This CDR3 has 13 amino acids. Per the germline V gene, CDR1 is MDHEN and CDR2 is SYDVKM. In DNA form, the CDR3 reads TGTGCCAGCAGTTTTGGCCAGACCTACGAGCAGTACTTC. Amino acids: CASSFGQTYEQYF.

The V call is TRBV19, the J call TRBJ1-5; D unresolved. Germline V gives CDR1 LNHDA, CDR2 SQIVND (reference sequence). The CDR3 totals 12 residues. Trimming stripped 3 bases from V and 4 bases from J, with 4 bases between. This CDR3 reads CASSIINQPQHF. For the CDR3, the DNA is TGTGCCAGTAGTATTATTAATCAGCCCCAGCATTTT.

This chain joins TRBV6-5 and TRBJ1-1; unclear D gene. Looked up from germline, CDR1 is MNHEY and CDR2 is SVGAGI. This CDR3 has 13 amino acids. V was pared by 7 bases and J by 5 bases, with 14 bases between. CDR3 sequence: CASNEASGTEAFF. For the CDR3, the DNA is TGTGCCAGCAATGAGGCCTCAGGTACTGAAGCTTTCTTT.

The V and J genes are TRBV5-1 and TRBJ2-7; possibly TRBD1 for D (6 bases). CDR1 is SGHRS and CDR2 is YFSETQ in the germline V gene. This CDR3 comprises 14 residues. V was cut by 3 bases and J by 3 bases, with 13 bases left in between. CDR3 bases: TGCGCCAGCAGCTCGCCGGACAGTGTCTACGAGCAGTACTTC. Its translation is CASSSPDSVYEQYF.

This chain links TRBV7-2 with TRBJ2-3, with D perhaps TRBD1 (6 bases). CDR3 length: 16 residues. V was shortened by 4 bases and J by 4 bases, with 18 bases between the two germline ends. The germline V gene has CDR1 SGHTA and CDR2 FQGNSA. Written as DNA, the CDR3 is TGTGCCAGCAGCTCGAACGAGGACAGTCCCCCAGATACGCAGTATTTT. It translates to CASSSNEDSPPDTQYF.

The gene calls are TRBV28 and TRBJ1-2, with D possibly being TRBD1 (5 bases). V lost 7 bases and J 8 bases, leaving 23 bases between the germline ends. From germline, CDR1 is MDHEN and CDR2 SYDVKM. The CDR3 extends over 15 amino acids. This CDR3 reads CASNDYPTSRGGYTF. The CDR3 coding sequence is TGTGCCAGCAACGATTACCCTACTTCAAGGGGAGGCTACACCTTC.

The chain joins TRBV11-2 to TRBJ2-7; 12 nucleotides align to TRBD1. The CDR3 loop spans 15 amino acids. The germline CDR1 and CDR2 sequences are SGHAT and FQNNGV. V shed 5 bases and J 3 bases; nucleotides not matched to a gene: 5. CDR3 loop: CASSTRDRGLYEQYF. CDR3 DNA sequence: TGTGCCAGCAGCACCCGGGACAGGGGGCTCTACGAGCAGTACTTC.

The V call is TRBV2, the J call TRBJ1-2; 7 nucleotides agree with TRBD1. This CDR3 comprises 13 residues. Germline V gives CDR1 SNHLY, CDR2 FYNNEI. Trimming cost V 6 bases and J 6 bases; bases outside gene matches: 7. The CDR3 is CASSLQTGDGYTF. The CDR3 region has the DNA TGTGCCAGCAGCTTACAAACAGGGGATGGCTACACCTTC.

The chain joins TRBV28 to TRBJ2-2; 9 bases fit TRBD1. V lost 7 bases, J lost 3 bases, and 3 bases stayed unmatched. CDR3 length: 14 amino acids. Germline V gives CDR1 MDHEN, CDR2 SYDVKM. The CDR3 coding sequence is TGTGCCAGCAAGGGACAGGGTTACACCGGGGAGCTGTTTTTT. Its protein is CASKGQGYTGELFF.

The gene calls are TRBV7-9 and TRBJ1-2; perhaps TRBD1 as D (5 bases). CDR1 is SEHNR and CDR2 is FQNEAQ in the germline V gene (reference sequence). There are 15 residues in the CDR3. Trimming removed 1 base from V and 4 bases from J, with 13 bases in between. CDR3 amino acids: CASSLVGQGSYGYTF. CDR3 nucleotide sequence: TGTGCCAGCAGCTTAGTAGGTCAGGGTAGCTATGGCTACACCTTC.

The chain couples TRBV2 to TRBJ2-5; tentative D call: TRBD2 (6 bases). Trimming removed 8 bases from V and 3 bases from J, with 13 bases in between. This CDR3 region has 13 residues. Germline loops: CDR1 SNHLY, CDR2 FYNNEI. The chain's CDR3 is CASEPLAKETQYF. CDR3 bases: TGTGCCAGCGAACCCCTAGCGAAAGAGACCCAGTACTTC. Combining the CDR3 with reference TRBV2 and TRBJ2-5 gives the whole variable domain EPEVTQTPSHQVTQMGQEVILRCVPISNHLYFYWYRQILGQKVEFLVSFYNNEISEKSEIFDDQFSVERPDGSNFTLKIRSTKLEDSAMYFCASEPLAKETQYFGPGTRLLVL.

This sequence joins TRBV6-6 and TRBJ1-2, with D possibly TRBD1 on 5 matching bases. The CDR3 has 11 residues. Germline lookup yields CDR1 MNHNY and CDR2 SVGAGI (reference sequence). The ends were cut back, 5 bases at V and 4 bases at J, with 5 bases in the middle. The CDR3 here is CASSDSYGYTF. The DNA of the CDR3 is TGTGCCAGCAGTGACAGCTATGGCTACACCTTC.

V gene TRBV16 combines with J gene TRBJ1-2, with D hard to call. CDR3 size: 11 residues. Trimming took 3 bases from V and 4 from J, leaving 3 bases between them. Germline CDR1 KGHSY, CDR2 FQNENV. The CDR3 DNA reads TGTGCCAGCAGCCACGCCTATGGCTACACCTTC. Translated: CASSHAYGYTF.

This clone turned up a few times. Other DNA variants within this sample encode the same CDR3. The V call is TRBV7-9, the J call TRBJ1-3; no clear D gene. Germline V lookup: CDR1 SEHNR, CDR2 FQNEAQ (reference sequence). This CDR3 spans 13 amino acids. V lost 5 bases, J lost 2 bases, and 7 bases lay in between. The CDR3 sequence is CASSLGAGNTIYF. As DNA, the CDR3 is TGTGCCAGCAGCCTCGGGGCTGGAAACACCATATATTTT.

The chain uses TRBV11-3 and TRBJ2-3; no clear D gene. With 1 base removed from V and 6 bases from J, the gap between germline ends came to 8 bases. The germline CDR1 and CDR2 sequences are SGHNT and YENEEA. This CDR3 contains 13 residues. The CDR3 loop reads CASSLVLGDTQYF. As DNA, the CDR3 is TGTGCCAGCAGCTTAGTTTTGGGGGATACGCAGTATTTT.

As DNA, the CDR3 is TGCGCCAGCAGCTCCCCGGGACAGGTGTCCGTCGGGGAGCTGTTTTTT. It yields the protein CASSSPGQVSVGELFF. The rearrangement uses TRBV5-1 and TRBJ2-2, with 8 bases matching TRBD1. Trimming took 3 bases from V and 7 from J; bases not matched to a gene: 11. The CDR3 extends over 16 amino acids. In germline, CDR1 is SGHRS, CDR2 YFSETQ.

The V and J genes are TRBV6-5 and TRBJ1-2; possibly TRBD1 for D (6 bases). V shed 0 bases and J shed 8 bases, with 13 bases lying between them. Looked up from germline, CDR1 is MNHEY and CDR2 is SVGAGI. The CDR3 extends over 14 amino acids. The CDR3 bases are TGTGCCAGCAGTTACTCGGGGGGCGTTATGGGCTACACCTTC. The encoded protein is CASSYSGGVMGYTF.

The rearrangement uses TRBV27 and TRBJ2-1; D remains ambiguous. Trimming pared 6 bases from V and 3 bases from J, leaving 6 bases between. From germline, CDR1 is MNHEY and CDR2 SMNVEV (reference sequence). This CDR3 region has 12 residues. CDR3 sequence: CASRNVYNEQFF. The DNA for the CDR3 is TGTGCCAGCAGAAATGTCTACAATGAGCAGTTCTTC.

This clone was seen only once. The rearrangement uses TRBV4-2 and TRBJ2-1; TRBD2 might be the D (6 bases). V was cut by 2 bases and J by 12 bases, with 17 bases left in between. Per the germline V gene, CDR1 is LGHNA and CDR2 is YNFKEQ. The CDR3 contains 14 residues. Here the CDR3 DNA reads TGTGCCAGCAGCCAAAATCCGGGACTTGAAGGGCAGTTCTTC. Residues: CASSQNPGLEGQFF.

The gene calls are TRBV6-5 and TRBJ1-1; tentatively, D is TRBD1 (5 bases). Germline V gene data show CDR1 as MNHEY and CDR2 as SVGAGI. Deletions cut 4 bases from V and 5 bases from J, with 11 bases between. CDR3 length: 13 amino acids. The CDR3 DNA reads as TGTGCCAGCAGTTCCCGGGGGAGAACTGAAGCTTTCTTT. Its translation is CASSSRGRTEAFF.

V and J are TRBV7-9 and TRBJ1-2; 7 bases map to TRBD1. Trimming at V came to 5 bases and at J to 5 bases, leaving 11 bases not matched to a gene. This CDR3 is built from 15 residues. Germline V gene lookup returns CDR1 SEHNR and CDR2 FQNEAQ (reference sequence). The CDR3 sequence is CASSTRQGLDYGYTF. In DNA, the CDR3 is TGTGCCAGCAGCACCCGACAGGGATTGGATTATGGCTACACCTTC.

CDR3 region: CASSVEMNTEAFF. CDR3 sequence (DNA): TGTGCCAGCAGCGTAGAAATGAACACTGAAGCTTTCTTT. The chain uses TRBV9 and TRBJ1-1; D gene ambiguous. The germline V and J ends were trimmed by 0 bases and 0 bases, with 3 bases remaining between them. The CDR3 is made up of 13 amino acids. Germline CDR1 and CDR2: SGDLS and YYNGEE.

The chain employs TRBV28 and TRBJ2-5, with a weak D call TRBD2 (5 bases). Near its end, the DNA agrees better with TRBJ2-7, so the J call may be wrong. Germline loops: CDR1 MDHEN, CDR2 SYDVKM. CDR3 length: 13 residues. For the CDR3, the DNA is TGTGCCAGCACCCGGGGATTATTGAACGAGCAGTACTTC. Translation gives CASTRGLLNEQYF.

The CDR3 is CASRIIAEGSYNEQFF. CDR3 nucleotides: TGTGCCAGCAGAATCATAGCGGAAGGCTCCTACAATGAGCAGTTCTTC. The genes are TRBV27 and TRBJ2-1, with TRBD2 as a possible D gene (6 bases). This CDR3 has 16 amino acids. From germline, CDR1 is MNHEY and CDR2 SMNVEV (reference sequence). The germline V and J ends were trimmed by 6 bases and 0 bases, with 15 bases remaining between them.

This clone was seen just once. The rearrangement uses TRBV4-1 and TRBJ1-5; the match to TRBD1 covers 8 bases. This CDR3 is built from 17 residues. J was trimmed by 4 bases and V by 1 base; bases with no gene match: 9. Germline assignment: CDR1 MGHRA and CDR2 YSYEKL. The CDR3 loop reads CASSQVDRVDQNQPQHF. CDR3 in DNA: TGCGCCAGCAGCCAAGTGGACAGGGTGGATCAAAATCAGCCCCAGCATTTT.

This clone was detected only a few times. The chain employs TRBV11-2 and TRBJ2-2; D assignment may be TRBD1 or TRBD2 (5 bases each). Germline values: CDR1 SGHAT, CDR2 FQNNGV. The CDR3 totals 15 residues. Trimming cost V 8 bases and J 1 base, with 14 bases left between them. The CDR3 loop is CASADLGENTGELFF. In nucleotides, the CDR3 is TGTGCCAGCGCCGATCTGGGGGAGAACACCGGGGAGCTGTTTTTT.

This chain links TRBV5-6 with TRBJ1-6, with 12 bases aligning to TRBD1. Losses at the gene ends were 3 bases for V and 8 bases for J; bases not matched to a gene: 9. Germline CDR1 is SGHDT and CDR2 is YYEEEE. The CDR3 extends over 17 amino acids. CDR3 sequence (DNA): TGTGCCAGCAGCTGGGACAGGGGGCGCAAAGGTGATTCACCCCTCCACTTT. Translating it yields CASSWDRGRKGDSPLHF.

The genes are TRBV6-8 and TRBJ1-4; no clear D. The germline V gene has CDR1 MNHGY and CDR2 SAAAGT. The ends were cut back, 6 bases at V and 5 bases at J, with 16 bases in the middle. CDR3 length: 15 amino acids. This CDR3 reads CASRTDGRVNEKLFF. The CDR3 DNA reads as TGTGCCAGCAGAACGGACGGGAGGGTCAATGAAAAACTGTTTTTT.